A single sample is the source of the 19 T cell receptor beta chains below, sequenced in a study of T cell responses to AZD1222 COVID-19 vaccine (dated by TCRdb to the early 2020s). The time point label here, explained by the study, means: about 28 days (+/-7) after the second vaccine dose. The library was generated by the immunoSEQ multiplex PCR assay. TCRdb stores this immuneACCESS table with in-frame sequences only. Part of the clones is absent; in the studies checked, under half of the shortfall reflects unresolved V genes, and no reason is known for the rest. In all, the sample holds around 100,000 clones, and 85% of those were seen once. The top ten hold around 5% of the sample. Sequenced here: peripheral blood, sampled 28 days after the second AZD1222 dose. The receptor source for this set is an adult who received the AZD1222 COVID-19 vaccine.

The chain couples TRBV5-1 to TRBJ1-1; D remains ambiguous. The CDR3 loop spans 13 amino acids. V lost 6 bases and J lost 1, with 10 bases in between. Per germline, CDR1 SGHRS and CDR2 YFSETQ. CDR3 sequence: CASTTRENTEAFF. Written as DNA, the CDR3 is TGCGCCAGCACGACTAGGGAGAACACTGAAGCTTTCTTT.

This chain links TRBV6-5 with TRBJ1-1; D perhaps matches TRBD1 (5 bases). The CDR3 extends over 14 amino acids. V was cut by 8 bases and J by 4 bases, with 17 bases left in between. Per germline, CDR1 MNHEY and CDR2 SVGAGI. CDR3 nucleotides: TGTGCCAGCCCTCTCCCGGGGCTCAGCACTGAAGCTTTCTTT. Translation gives CASPLPGLSTEAFF.

The V gene is TRBV30, the J gene TRBJ2-6; the D gene is possibly TRBD1 (5 bases). Germline CDR1 and CDR2: GTSNPN and SVGIG (reference sequence). V was cut by 8 bases and J by 0 bases, with 20 bases left in between. The CDR3 contains 17 residues. The CDR3 DNA reads TGTGCCAGCACACAAGGGGCCGCCATCTCTGGGGCCAACGTCCTGACTTTC. It translates to CASTQGAAISGANVLTF.

This rearrangement joins TRBV29-1 to TRBJ1-4; D is unclear. This CDR3 region has 14 residues. V was cut by 7 bases and J by 3 bases, with 15 bases left in between. The germline V gene has CDR1 SQVTM and CDR2 ANQGSEA. The CDR3 reads CSAEGGSPNEKLFF. CDR3 nucleotide sequence: TGCAGCGCCGAAGGTGGCAGTCCTAATGAAAAACTGTTTTTT.

The V gene is TRBV20-1, the J gene TRBJ1-5, with TRBD1 as a possible D gene (5 bases). Trimming cost V 3 bases and J 2 bases, with 8 bases left between them. Looked up from germline, CDR1 is DFQATT and CDR2 is SNEGSKA (reference sequence). CDR3 length equals 13 residues. This CDR3 is CSASWGGNQPQHF. In DNA form, the CDR3 reads TGCAGTGCTAGTTGGGGGGGCAATCAGCCCCAGCATTTT.

The V call is TRBV2, the J call TRBJ2-3; TRBD2 matches at 7 bases. Looked up from germline, CDR1 is SNHLY and CDR2 is FYNNEI. V lost 10 bases, J lost 2 bases, and 6 bases stayed unmatched. The CDR3 is 13 amino acids. CDR3 nucleotide sequence: TGTGCCATCATGGGACTACCCACAGATACGCAGTATTTT. It translates to CAIMGLPTDTQYF.

The V and J genes are TRBV28 and TRBJ2-1, with 7 bases that match TRBD2. The V segment lost 4 bases and the J segment 6 bases; nucleotides outside the gene matches: 18. The CDR3 spans 18 residues. Germline-derived CDR1 and CDR2 are MDHEN and SYDVKM. CDR3 bases: TGTGCCAGCAGTTATGGAAGAGTGAGACTAGCCCCGTCCAATGAGCAGTTCTTC. This codes for CASSYGRVRLAPSNEQFF.

The V and J genes are TRBV4-3 and TRBJ1-6; D is perhaps TRBD1 (5 bases). The V end was cut by 0 bases, the J end by 9 bases, with 9 bases between. Germline CDR1 reads LGHNA; CDR2 reads YSLEER. The CDR3 covers 14 residues. The chain's CDR3 is CASSQEGAPSPLHF. In DNA, the CDR3 is TGCGCCAGCAGCCAAGAAGGGGCCCCTTCACCCCTCCACTTT.

V gene TRBV6-2 or TRBV6-3 combines with J gene TRBJ1-5; D possibly corresponds to TRBD1 (6 bases). CDR1 is MNHEY and CDR2 is SVGEGT in the germline V gene. V lost 2 bases, J lost 0 bases, and 8 bases lay in between. This CDR3 comprises 15 residues. The DNA for the CDR3 is TGTGCCAGCAGTTACGGACAGTATAGCAATCAGCCCCAGCATTTT. Its protein product is CASSYGQYSNQPQHF.

This chain uses TRBV7-3 with TRBJ1-1; D unresolved. In germline, CDR1 is SGHTA, CDR2 FQGTGA. This CDR3 region has 16 residues. V lost 1 base to trimming and J lost 1 base, with 13 bases between them. The CDR3 nucleotides read TGTGCCAGCAGCTTAAATTCTCGCACAGCGAACACTGAAGCTTTCTTT. Amino acid sequence: CASSLNSRTANTEAFF.

The V gene is TRBV28, the J gene TRBJ1-1; D not certain. The CDR3 has 16 amino acids. The germline V gene has CDR1 MDHEN and CDR2 SYDVKM. Trimming took 4 bases from V and 1 from J, leaving 16 bases between them. The CDR3 region is CASSSLDQSRNTEAFF. CDR3 DNA: TGTGCCAGCAGTTCCCTAGACCAAAGTAGGAACACTGAAGCTTTCTTT. Full variable domain (remainder filled in from reference TRBV28 and TRBJ1-1): DVKVTQSSRYLVKRTGEKVFLECVQDMDHENMFWYRQDPGLGLRLIYFSYDVKMKEKGDIPEGYSVSREKKERFSLILESASTNQTSMYLCASSSLDQSRNTEAFFGQGTRLTVV.

CDR3 region: CASSQDPMAANYGYTF. CDR3 DNA: TGCGCCAGCAGCCAAGATCCGATGGCAGCTAACTATGGCTACACCTTC. The chain uses TRBV4-1 and TRBJ1-2; D is ambiguous. Looked up from germline, CDR1 is MGHRA and CDR2 is YSYEKL. There are 16 residues in the CDR3. Trimming removed 0 bases at V and 0 bases at J, with 11 bases between.

This rearrangement joins TRBV5-1 to TRBJ2-2; D tentatively fits TRBD1 or TRBD2 (5 bases each). With 0 bases removed from V and 5 bases from J, the gap between germline ends came to 11 bases. The CDR3 loop spans 15 amino acids. Germline-derived CDR1 and CDR2 are SGHRS and YFSETQ. CDR3 region: CASSLVGARTGELFF. CDR3 nucleotides: TGCGCCAGCAGCTTGGTCGGGGCTAGGACCGGGGAGCTGTTTTTT.

The chain carries TRBV5-1 and TRBJ2-5; D possibly corresponds to TRBD1 (5 bases). The CDR3 contains 13 residues. The V gene lost 6 bases and the J gene lost 0 bases, with 9 bases spanning the gap. Germline V gene data show CDR1 as SGHRS and CDR2 as YFSETQ. CDR3 sequence reads: CASTPGNQETQYF. The CDR3 DNA reads TGCGCCAGCACGCCAGGGAACCAAGAGACCCAGTACTTC.

The chain has TRBV9 and TRBJ1-4, with 7 bases matching TRBD1. The CDR3 loop spans 15 amino acids. V shed 1 base, J shed 8 bases, and the junction held 8 bases outside the gene matches. In germline, CDR1 is SGDLS, CDR2 YYNGEE. CDR3 nucleotides: TGTGCCAGCAGCGTATCCCCAGGGGGAGGGGAAAAACTGTTTTTT. It yields the protein CASSVSPGGGEKLFF.

This clone was detected only a few times. J is TRBJ2-1 and V is TRBV11-2, with no clear D. The CDR3 spans 15 residues. V was clipped by 6 bases and J by 0 bases, with 12 bases between them. Germline V gene sequence: CDR1 SGHAT, CDR2 FQNNGV. In DNA, the CDR3 is TGTGCCAGCAGGCTGGACCCTAGCTCCTACAATGAGCAGTTCTTC. Protein sequence: CASRLDPSSYNEQFF.

The chain carries TRBV2 and TRBJ1-1; TRBD1 agrees at 7 bases. The V gene's germline CDR1 is SNHLY and CDR2 FYNNEI. This CDR3 spans 16 amino acids. J was trimmed by 4 bases and V by 10 bases; bases with no gene match: 18. The chain's CDR3 is CATSFDRVGLGTEAFF. The CDR3 region has the DNA TGTGCCACTTCCTTTGACAGGGTCGGCCTGGGCACTGAAGCTTTCTTT.

For this clone: At one end the junction does not follow the germline gene, possibly because of a read error. The chain carries TRBV2 and TRBJ1-1; TRBD1 aligns across 7 bases. The CDR3 consists of 16 residues. CDR1 is SNHLY and CDR2 is FYNNEI in the germline V gene. CDR3 DNA: TGTGCCAGCATTGAAGGGACCGGGACAGAAAACACTGAAGCTTTCTTT. Its protein is CASIEGTGTENTEAFF.

The gene calls are TRBV7-9 and TRBJ2-3; TRBD2 matches 15 bases. Losses at the gene ends were 2 bases for V and 4 bases for J; bases not matched to a gene: 7. Germline V gene data show CDR1 as SEHNR and CDR2 as FQNEAQ (reference sequence). CDR3 length: 18 amino acids. Here the CDR3 reads CASSLWRTSGGAADTQYF. As DNA, the CDR3 is TGTGCCAGCAGCTTATGGAGGACTAGCGGGGGGGCAGCAGATACGCAGTATTTT. Full variable domain (rest looked up from reference TRBV7-9 and TRBJ2-3): DTGVSQNPRHKITKRGQNVTFRCDPISEHNRLYWYRQTLGQGPEFLTYFQNEAQLEKSRLLSDRFSAERPKGSFSTLEIQRTEQGDSAMYLCASSLWRTSGGAADTQYFGPGTRLTVL.